These 27 T cell receptor beta chains came from one sample sequenced in a study of OX40 agonist ivuxolimab in advanced cancers. The library was built by means of the immunoSEQ multiplex PCR assay. The table comes from immuneACCESS by way of TCRdb, which keeps in-frame sequences with V and J called. Part of the clones is missing from these tables; in studies checked, under half for an unresolved V gene and the rest for unknown reasons. The sample table holds 70,000 or so clones, of which approximately 90% were seen once. The ten largest clones add up to roughly 0.94% of the sample. The material was CD4+ or CD8+ T cells sorted from blood, obtained in a trial of the OX40 agonist ivuxolimab. The receptors originated from an adult with an advanced solid tumor such as melanoma, head and neck, liver or kidney cancer.

This clone was counted a few times. V gene TRBV10-2 combines with J gene TRBJ2-7, with 7 positions matching TRBD1. V was clipped by 4 bases and J by 2 bases; unmatched bases: 5. CDR3 length: 14 residues. Germline CDR1 WSHSY, CDR2 SAAADI. CDR3 sequence: CASSAAGTAYEQYF. As DNA, the CDR3 is TGCGCCAGCAGTGCCGCCGGGACAGCCTACGAGCAGTACTTC.

This clone was counted once. The rearrangement links TRBV5-1 to TRBJ2-7, with 10 bases identical to TRBD2. The germline gives CDR1 SGHRS, CDR2 YFSETQ. Losses at the gene ends were 4 bases for V and 2 bases for J; bases not matched to a gene: 9. The CDR3 has 16 amino acids. CDR3 sequence: CASSQTRTSGAYEQYF. In nucleotides, the CDR3 is TGCGCCAGCAGCCAAACTAGGACTAGCGGTGCCTACGAGCAGTACTTC. The whole variable domain, remainder taken from reference TRBV5-1 and TRBJ2-7, is KAGVTQTPRYLIKTRGQQVTLSCSPISGHRSVSWYQQTPGQGLQFLFEYFSETQRNKGNFPGRFSGRQFSNSRSEMNVSTLELGDSALYLCASSQTRTSGAYEQYFGPGTRLTVT.

The chain has TRBV18 and TRBJ2-7, with D possibly TRBD1 on 6 matching bases. Germline loops: CDR1 KGHSH, CDR2 LQKENI. This CDR3 has 14 amino acids. V gave up 4 bases and J gave up 2 bases, with 12 bases separating them. The CDR3 bases are TGTGCCAGCTCACGGAACGGACAGACCTACGAGCAGTACTTC. Translation: CASSRNGQTYEQYF.

The chain links TRBV7-6 to TRBJ1-1; possibly TRBD1 for D (5 bases). The germline V and J ends were trimmed by 0 bases and 0 bases, with 11 bases remaining between them. The CDR3 loop spans 16 amino acids. Per the germline V gene, CDR1 is SGHVS and CDR2 is FNYEAQ. CDR3 sequence: CASSLASRDLNTEAFF. The CDR3 bases are TGTGCCAGCAGCTTAGCGTCTCGGGACCTGAACACTGAAGCTTTCTTT.

The chain couples TRBV4-1 to TRBJ2-5; possible D gene TRBD2, 6 bases. The V and J ends lost 5 bases and 5 bases respectively, with 18 bases between them. The CDR3 spans 15 residues. CDR1 and CDR2 from the germline V gene are MGHRA and YSYEKL. For the CDR3, the DNA is TGCGCCAGCAGCGAAAGGGAGGATTCAACGGAGACCCAGTACTTC. Translation gives CASSEREDSTETQYF.

This chain links TRBV29-1 with TRBJ1-6, with D perhaps matching TRBD1 (6 bases). Germline V lookup: CDR1 SQVTM, CDR2 ANQGSEA. The CDR3 sequence is 12 residues long. Trimming took 8 bases from V and 10 from J, leaving 15 bases between them. The CDR3 nucleotides read TGCAGCTACAGGGACGGGGGCTCACCCCTCCACTTT. Its translation: CSYRDGGSPLHF.

The chain joins TRBV28 to TRBJ1-3; D may be TRBD1 (5 bases). Trimming took 3 bases from V and 0 from J, leaving 12 bases between them. The CDR3 runs to 16 residues. From germline, CDR1 is MDHEN and CDR2 SYDVKM. The CDR3 bases are TGTGCCAGCAGTTTCGAGCAGGGTCCCTCTGGAAACACCATATATTTT. Its translation: CASSFEQGPSGNTIYF.

This clone appeared once. The V call is TRBV5-1, the J call TRBJ1-1, with a tentative D call TRBD1 (5 bases). The length of the CDR3 is 14 residues. Germline CDR1 SGHRS, CDR2 YFSETQ. Between the trimmed V and J ends, which lost 4 bases and 1 base, there was a span of 11 bases. This CDR3 is CASSLDRPNTEAFF. The CDR3 DNA follows: TGCGCCAGCAGCCTTGACAGACCGAACACTGAAGCTTTCTTT.

V usage is TRBV15 and J usage is TRBJ2-5; D uncertain. The J call may be faulty, since TRBJ2-7 better matches the DNA end. Germline CDR1 and CDR2: LNHNV and YYDKDF (reference sequence). CDR3 length equals 16 residues. CDR3 DNA sequence: TGTGCCACCAGCAGAGATTATTTGGCAGACCCTCGCGAGCAGTACTTC. Amino acids: CATSRDYLADPREQYF.

This chain uses TRBV28 with TRBJ1-2; maybe TRBD1 (5 bases). CDR1 is MDHEN, CDR2 SYDVKM, per germline. The CDR3 totals 12 residues. Between the trimmed V and J ends, which lost 8 bases and 2 bases, there was a span of 9 bases. The CDR3 spells CASGRGNYGYTF. CDR3 bases: TGTGCCAGCGGTCGGGGGAACTATGGCTACACCTTC.

The chain joins TRBV27 to TRBJ2-5; D perhaps matches TRBD2 (5 bases). CDR3 length: 13 residues. Between the trimmed V and J ends, which lost 4 bases and 5 bases, there was a span of 11 bases. CDR1 and CDR2 from the germline V gene are MNHEY and SMNVEV (reference sequence). CDR3 residues: CASSSRTGETQYF. CDR3 DNA sequence: TGTGCCAGCAGTTCACGGACGGGGGAGACCCAGTACTTC.

V usage is TRBV7-3 and J usage is TRBJ1-2, with D unclear. V was pared by 2 bases and J by 6 bases, with 16 bases between. CDR3 length: 15 amino acids. From germline, CDR1 is SGHTA and CDR2 FQGTGA. CDR3 sequence (DNA): TGTGCCAGCAGCTTAGTCCCGGGGTCAGAGGATGGCTACACCTTC. Its protein product is CASSLVPGSEDGYTF.

The V call is TRBV7-9, the J call TRBJ1-4; D call uncertain. The germline V gene encodes CDR1 SEHNR and CDR2 FQNEAQ (reference sequence). V lost 2 bases and J lost 4, with 11 bases in between. The CDR3 sequence is 15 residues long. CDR3 sequence (DNA): TGTGCCAGCAGCTTAATCGCCACCGATAATGAAAAACTGTTTTTT. This sequence encodes CASSLIATDNEKLFF.

The chain couples TRBV6-1 to TRBJ1-1; D gene ambiguous. The V gene's germline CDR1 is MNHNS and CDR2 SASEGT. V was trimmed by 7 bases and J by 3 bases, leaving 12 bases between them. This CDR3 spans 13 amino acids. The CDR3 sequence: CASTSTHYTEAFF. CDR3 coding DNA: TGTGCCAGCACCTCGACTCACTACACTGAAGCTTTCTTT.

The chain has TRBV15 and TRBJ1-2; D is uncertain. Germline CDR1 LNHNV, CDR2 YYDKDF (reference sequence). V dropped 7 bases and J dropped 7 bases, with 10 bases sitting between them. The CDR3 length is 11 residues. The CDR3 coding sequence is TGTGCCACCACTACCAAACCTGGCTACACCTTC. Residues: CATTTKPGYTF.

The chain recombines TRBV28 with TRBJ2-1; D perhaps matches TRBD2 (5 bases). CDR1 is MDHEN and CDR2 is SYDVKM in the germline V gene. Trimming cost V 1 base and J 5 bases, with 9 bases left between them. The CDR3 extends over 14 amino acids. The DNA of the CDR3 is TGTGCCAGCAGTTTATCGGGATATCACAATGAGCAGTTCTTC. It codes for CASSLSGYHNEQFF.

This clone was found once. This sample also contains other DNA sequences that code for the same CDR3. The chain combines TRBV10-1 with TRBJ1-1; 7 bases fit TRBD1. With V trimmed by 2 bases and J by 11 bases, 2 bases remained unmatched. Per the germline V gene, CDR1 is WNHNN and CDR2 is SYGVQD (reference sequence). There are 11 residues in the CDR3. This CDR3 is CASSEGTEAFF. CDR3 sequence (DNA): TGCGCCAGCAGTGAGGGGACAGAGGCTTTCTTT.

This chain joins TRBV2 and TRBJ1-5; D possibly corresponds to TRBD1 (5 bases). CDR1 is SNHLY and CDR2 is FYNNEI in the germline V gene. The CDR3 spans 16 residues. V lost 1 base and J lost 8, with 18 bases in between. The CDR3 nucleotides read TGTGCCAGCAGTGAAGACGGGCAGGGAGGGGTCAAGCCCCAGCATTTT. This gives the protein CASSEDGQGGVKPQHF.

The genes are TRBV5-6 and TRBJ1-1; no clear D. CDR1 is SGHDT and CDR2 is YYEEEE in the germline V gene. With 4 bases removed from V and 2 bases from J, the gap between germline ends came to 12 bases. The CDR3 sequence is 14 residues long. CDR3 bases: TGTGCCAGCAGCCCGGCGGACGGAAACACTGAAGCTTTCTTT. Translation gives CASSPADGNTEAFF. Combining the CDR3 with reference TRBV5-6 and TRBJ1-1 gives the whole variable domain DAGVTQSPTHLIKTRGQQVTLRCSPKSGHDTVSWYQQALGQGPQFIFQYYEEEERQRGNFPDRFSGHQFPNYSSELNVNALLLGDSALYLCASSPADGNTEAFFGQGTRLTVV.

V gene TRBV5-1 combines with J gene TRBJ2-5; 10 bases are a match to TRBD1. CDR1 and CDR2 from the germline V gene are SGHRS and YFSETQ. The CDR3 contains 16 residues. Trimming took 0 bases from V and 2 from J; bases not matched to a gene: 4. This chain's CDR3 is CASSLGWDRGQETQYF. The CDR3 DNA follows: TGCGCCAGCAGCTTGGGTTGGGACAGGGGACAAGAGACCCAGTACTTC.

The chain combines TRBV5-4 with TRBJ2-7; TRBD2 agrees at 9 bases. The CDR3 consists of 15 residues. V lost 7 bases to trimming and J lost 2 bases; unmatched junction nucleotides: 10. Looked up from germline, CDR1 is SGHNT and CDR2 is YYREEE (reference sequence). CDR3 residues: CASRDSRGGPYEQYF. The CDR3, as DNA: TGTGCCAGCCGTGATTCGCGGGGGGGCCCCTACGAGCAGTACTTC.

J is TRBJ1-5 and V is TRBV6-6, with D possibly matching TRBD1 (5 bases). V was shortened by 7 bases and J by 1 base, with 11 bases between the two germline ends. The CDR3 has 14 amino acids. Germline lookup yields CDR1 MNHNY and CDR2 SVGAGI (reference sequence). The CDR3 is CASIDSWSNQPQHF. CDR3 bases: TGTGCCAGCATAGACAGCTGGAGCAATCAGCCCCAGCATTTT.

The gene calls are TRBV5-1 and TRBJ2-6; either TRBD1 or TRBD2 may fit D (6 bases each). The CDR3 loop spans 16 amino acids. Germline assignment: CDR1 SGHRS and CDR2 YFSETQ. Trimming pared 0 bases from V and 3 bases from J, leaving 10 bases between. The CDR3 DNA follows: TGCGCCAGCAGCTTGGCGGAGGGGGTTGGGGCCAACGTCCTGACTTTC. This sequence encodes CASSLAEGVGANVLTF.

J is TRBJ1-5 and V is TRBV7-8; tentative D call: TRBD1 (6 bases). The CDR3 is made up of 16 amino acids. Trimming shortened V by 4 bases and J by 5 bases, and 18 bases separated the two germline ends. Per germline, CDR1 SGHVS and CDR2 FQNEAQ. CDR3 region: CASSSLRDTKYQPQHF. CDR3 in DNA: TGTGCCAGCAGCTCCCTACGGGACACCAAATATCAGCCCCAGCATTTT. The whole variable domain, remainder taken from reference TRBV7-8 and TRBJ1-5, is GAGVSQSPRYKVAKRGQDVALRCDPISGHVSLFWYQQALGQGPEFLTYFQNEAQLDKSGLPSDRFFAERPEGSVSTLKIQRTQQEDSAVYLCASSSLRDTKYQPQHFGDGTRLSIL.

The J gene is TRBJ2-7, the V gene TRBV18; 9 nucleotides align to TRBD1. Germline values: CDR1 KGHSH, CDR2 LQKENI. The CDR3 covers 14 residues. V gave up 0 bases and J gave up 3 bases; unmatched junction bases: 0. DNA of the CDR3: TGTGCCAGCTCACCACCGGGACAGGGCTACGAGCAGTACTTC. It translates to CASSPPGQGYEQYF.

V and J are TRBV30 and TRBJ1-1; D uncertain. Germline V gene lookup returns CDR1 GTSNPN and CDR2 SVGIG (reference sequence). The CDR3 has 15 residues. V lost 0 bases and J 0 bases, leaving 11 bases between the germline ends. DNA for the CDR3: TGTGCCTGGAGTGTACGTAGGACGGTGAACACTGAAGCTTTCTTT. It translates to CAWSVRRTVNTEAFF.

This clone appeared a few times. The V and J genes are TRBV15 and TRBJ1-1, with unresolved D. CDR1 is LNHNV and CDR2 is YYDKDF in the germline V gene (reference sequence). The CDR3 runs to 16 residues. V was clipped by 0 bases and J by 4 bases, with 15 bases between them. CDR3 loop: CATSRDLLPGSTEAFF. Written as DNA, the CDR3 is TGTGCCACCAGCAGAGATCTTTTGCCGGGCAGCACTGAAGCTTTCTTT.